These T cell receptor beta chains were read from a single sample in a study of neurological immune-mediated disorders. One entry per CDR3 protein, called by TCRdb with MiXCR from the 5' RACE reads. Among roughly 80,000 distinct CDR3 sequences listed, 15% to 20% were seen once. Material for sequencing was PBMCs. All receptors come from a middle-aged woman in good health. Both conserved end residues are part of each CDR3. D genes are given only for firm matches. Clone sizes are given selectively: once, few, many, or a class where the clone is expanded.

cdr3_length,v_call,d_call,j_call,clone_size,cdr3_aa,cdr3_nt
12,TRBV5-1,TRBD1,TRBJ2-1,many,CASGDRENEQFF,TGCGCCAGCGGAGACAGGGAAAATGAGCAGTTCTTC
15,TRBV20-1,.,TRBJ1-4,many,CSARGGIRRLEKLFF,TGCAGTGCTAGAGGGGGTATTCGGAGGTTGGAAAAACTGTTTTTT
15,TRBV5-1,.,TRBJ2-3,many,CASSFPGGGTDTQYF,TGCGCCAGCAGCTTCCCCGGCGGGGGCACAGATACGCAGTATTTT
12,TRBV29-1,.,TRBJ1-2,many,CSVAEADYGYTF,TGCAGCGTTGCTGAGGCCGATTATGGCTACACCTTC
16,TRBV20-1,TRBD2,TRBJ2-3,.,CSARDFASGRTDTQYF,TGCAGTGCTAGAGATTTCGCTAGCGGGAGGACAGATACGCAGTATTTT
13,TRBV19,TRBD1,TRBJ2-5,.,CASSTDRGETQYF,TGTGCCAGTAGTACGGACAGGGGAGAGACCCAGTACTTC
13,TRBV6-6,.,TRBJ2-7,many,CASTTQNSYEQYF,TGTGCCAGCACCACACAGAATTCTTACGAGCAGTACTTC
16,TRBV7-2,TRBD2,TRBJ2-3,many,CASSLDSGGTGDTQYF,TGTGCCAGCAGCTTGGATAGCGGGGGGACGGGGGATACGCAGTATTTT
14,TRBV20-1,TRBD1,TRBJ2-3,few,CSAAGQGRSDTQYF,TGCAGTGCAGCTGGACAGGGGAGATCAGATACGCAGTATTTT
12,TRBV11-1,.,TRBJ1-1,many,CASSSRITEAFF,TGTGCCAGCAGCTCGAGGATCACGGAAGCTTTCTTT
16,TRBV3-1,TRBD1,TRBJ2-5,many,CASSRQDRGDLETQYF,TGTGCCAGCAGCCGCCAAGACAGGGGGGATTTAGAGACCCAGTACTTC
14,TRBV7-3,TRBD2,TRBJ2-2,.,CASSRGGLTGELFF,TGTGCCAGCAGCCGCGGGGGACTCACCGGGGAGCTGTTTTTT
12,TRBV29-1,.,TRBJ1-1,.,CSGDGPNTEAFF,TGCAGTGGTGACGGACCGAACACTGAAGCTTTCTTT
16,TRBV7-3,TRBD2,TRBJ2-2,many,CASSSNSGANTGELFF,TGTGCCAGCAGCTCCAATAGCGGGGCCAACACCGGGGAGCTGTTTTTT
13,TRBV20-1,TRBD2,TRBJ2-1,many,CSGGLAGDNEQFF,TGCAGTGGTGGACTAGCGGGGGACAATGAGCAGTTCTTC
12,TRBV20-1,TRBD2,TRBJ2-3,.,CSVLRGSDTQYF,TGCAGTGTTCTGCGGGGGTCGGATACGCAGTATTTT
13,TRBV27,.,TRBJ1-2,many,CASSLGRGHGYTF,TGTGCCAGCAGTTTAGGCAGGGGTCATGGCTACACCTTC
16,TRBV3-1,TRBD2,TRBJ2-5,many,CASSQDLTSGQETQYF,TGTGCCAGCAGCCAAGATCTTACTAGCGGCCAGGAGACCCAGTACTTC
14,TRBV7-9,TRBD1,TRBJ1-2,once,CASSYGTGNYGYTF,TGTGCCAGCAGCTATGGGACAGGGAACTATGGCTACACCTTC
16,TRBV20-1,.,TRBJ1-6,.,CSARDTGRGDNSPLHF,TGCAGTGCTAGAGATACGGGTAGGGGGGATAATTCACCCCTCCACTTT
14,TRBV7-2,.,TRBJ2-1,.,CASSWEGAYNEQFF,TGTGCCAGCAGCTGGGAGGGGGCTTACAATGAGCAGTTCTTC
13,TRBV3-1,.,TRBJ1-1,.,CASSQDRTAEAFF,TGTGCCAGCAGCCAAGACCGGACAGCTGAAGCTTTCTTT
14,TRBV29-1,TRBD2,TRBJ2-1,many,CSAAGSGVYNEQFF,TGCAGCGCCGCGGGGAGCGGGGTCTACAATGAGCAGTTCTTC
15,TRBV5-8,TRBD2,TRBJ2-1,.,CASSFSTSGSTEQFF,TGTGCCAGCAGCTTTTCGACTAGCGGGAGTACTGAGCAGTTCTTC
17,TRBV4-1,TRBD2,TRBJ2-3,many,CASSQGGAGGGTDTQYF,TGCGCCAGCAGCCAAGGGGGAGCGGGGGGTGGCACAGATACGCAGTATTTT
17,TRBV6-5,.,TRBJ2-2,many,CASSYSSYGGLGGELFF,TGTGCCAGCAGTTACTCGAGTTACGGGGGGCTCGGCGGGGAGCTGTTTTTT
16,TRBV15,TRBD1,TRBJ2-3,many,CATSTTPGQGADTQYF,TGTGCCACCAGCACTACTCCGGGACAGGGAGCAGATACGCAGTATTTT
15,TRBV9,.,TRBJ2-7,many,CASPPALPGFGEQYF,TGTGCCAGCCCCCCGGCACTTCCTGGTTTCGGGGAGCAGTACTTC
17,TRBV5-1,TRBD1,TRBJ2-1,few,CASKGFTGTGVNNEQFF,TGCGCCAGCAAAGGATTCACCGGGACAGGGGTAAATAATGAGCAGTTCTTC
15,TRBV18,.,TRBJ1-4,many,CASSPISGANEKLFF,TGTGCCAGCTCACCAATTTCAGGGGCTAATGAAAAACTGTTTTTT
11,TRBV20-1,.,TRBJ1-1,many,CSVSGNTEAFF,TGCAGTGTTTCGGGGAACACTGAAGCTTTCTTT
15,TRBV7-8,TRBD2,TRBJ2-3,many,CASSPVSGGVHTQYF,TGTGCCAGCAGCCCAGTCAGCGGGGGGGTACATACGCAGTATTTT
14,TRBV9,TRBD2,TRBJ2-5,few,CASSVSGDRETQYF,TGTGCCAGCAGCGTAAGCGGGGATAGGGAGACCCAGTACTTC
15,TRBV7-2,TRBD2,TRBJ2-1,many,CASGRGLAGVNEQFF,TGTGCCAGCGGCCGGGGACTAGCGGGGGTCAATGAGCAGTTCTTC
14,TRBV10-2,.,TRBJ1-4,.,CASSEPSVNEKLFF,TGCGCCAGCAGTGAGCCGTCGGTTAATGAAAAACTGTTTTTT
16,TRBV15,.,TRBJ2-1,.,CATSVRRDTLYNEQFF,TGTGCCACCAGCGTCCGACGGGACACCCTCTACAATGAGCAGTTCTTC
14,TRBV7-6,TRBD2,TRBJ2-5,many,CASSGGGMRETQYF,TGTGCCAGCAGCGGCGGGGGGATGAGGGAGACCCAGTACTTC
14,TRBV6-2/TRBV6-3,.,TRBJ1-5,many,CASSYSAGIQPQHF,TGTGCCAGCAGTTACTCAGCGGGGATCCAGCCCCAGCATTTT